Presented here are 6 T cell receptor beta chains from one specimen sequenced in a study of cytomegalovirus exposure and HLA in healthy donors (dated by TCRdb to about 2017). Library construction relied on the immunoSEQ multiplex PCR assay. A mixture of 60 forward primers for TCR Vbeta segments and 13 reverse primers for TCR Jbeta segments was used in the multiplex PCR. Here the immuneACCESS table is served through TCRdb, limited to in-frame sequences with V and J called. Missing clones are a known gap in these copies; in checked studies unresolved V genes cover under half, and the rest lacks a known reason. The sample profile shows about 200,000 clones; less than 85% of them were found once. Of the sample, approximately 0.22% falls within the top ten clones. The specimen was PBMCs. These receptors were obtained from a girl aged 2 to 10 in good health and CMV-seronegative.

The CDR3 is CASSLAARGNTEAFF. CDR3 in DNA: TGCGCCAGCAGCTTGGCCGCCAGGGGGAACACTGAAGCTTTCTTT. The V gene is TRBV5-1, the J gene TRBJ1-1; D is perhaps TRBD1 (6 bases). Trimming removed 0 bases from V and 1 base from J, with 10 bases in between. This CDR3 is built from 15 residues. CDR1 and CDR2 from the germline V gene are SGHRS and YFSETQ.

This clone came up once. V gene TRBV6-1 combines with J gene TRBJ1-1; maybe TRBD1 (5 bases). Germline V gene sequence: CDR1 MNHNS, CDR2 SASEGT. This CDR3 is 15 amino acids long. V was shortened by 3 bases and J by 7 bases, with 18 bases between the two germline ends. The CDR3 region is CASSEGPGRGREAFF. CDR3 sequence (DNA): TGTGCCAGCAGTGAGGGTCCCGGGAGGGGACGTGAAGCTTTCTTT.

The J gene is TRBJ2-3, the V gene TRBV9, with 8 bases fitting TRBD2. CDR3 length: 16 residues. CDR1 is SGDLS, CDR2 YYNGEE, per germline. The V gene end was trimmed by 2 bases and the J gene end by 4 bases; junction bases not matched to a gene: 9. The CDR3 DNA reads TGTGCCAGCAGCGTGTTGAGCGGGAGAGGGGCAGATACGCAGTATTTT. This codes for CASSVLSGRGADTQYF.

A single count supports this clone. The CDR3 loop is CASSEELPMNTEAFF. The DNA for the CDR3 is TGTGCCAGCAGTGAAGAACTGCCCATGAACACTGAAGCTTTCTTT. The chain combines TRBV2 with TRBJ1-1; D not resolved. Germline V gene data show CDR1 as SNHLY and CDR2 as FYNNEI. Trimming removed 1 base from V and 0 bases from J, with 9 bases in between. The CDR3 sequence is 15 residues long.

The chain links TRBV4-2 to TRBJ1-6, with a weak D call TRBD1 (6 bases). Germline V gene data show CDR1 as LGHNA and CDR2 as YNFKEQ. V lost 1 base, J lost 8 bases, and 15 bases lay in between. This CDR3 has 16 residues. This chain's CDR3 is CASSQVIQGRDSPLHF. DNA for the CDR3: TGTGCCAGCAGCCAAGTGATTCAGGGGAGGGATTCACCCCTCCACTTT.

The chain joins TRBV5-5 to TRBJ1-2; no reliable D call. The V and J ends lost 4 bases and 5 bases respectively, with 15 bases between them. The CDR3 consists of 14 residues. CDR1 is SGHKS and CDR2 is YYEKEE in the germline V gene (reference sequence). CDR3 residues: CASSLGGTEYGYTF. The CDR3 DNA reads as TGTGCCAGCAGCCTTGGAGGAACGGAGTATGGCTACACCTTC.